This entry describes one T cell receptor (beta chain). The antigen remains undetermined. Germline values: CDR1 SGHRS, CDR2 YFSETQ. V lost 0 bases to trimming and J lost 2 bases, with 12 bases between them. The CDR3 loop spans 15 amino acids. The entry originates in a study of graft-versus-host responses after intestinal transplantation. Background on the study: Each of the recipients got a multivisceral, liver-intestinal, or isolated intestinal transplant. Induction with anti-thymocyte globulin, then tacrolimus and steroids for roughly three years, was given to all recipients.

Overall study findings and caveats: GvH clones occurred in recipient marrow; some first appeared in ileum or blood.

Sequencing used immunoSEQ multiplex PCR; TCRdb keeps in-frame clones, though not all of them. This table holds about 25,000 clones, approximately 96% found once. This chain uses TRBV5-1 with TRBJ2-7, with D perhaps being TRBD1 or TRBD2 (5 bases each). The specimen was PBMCs, collected just over 29 days after intestinal transplant. This TCR came from a human patient who received an intestinal transplant, so some T cells may come from the graft donor. The CDR3 region is CASSLALGETYEQYF. For the CDR3, the DNA is TGCGCCAGCAGCTTGGCGTTGGGGGAAACCTACGAGCAGTACTTC.